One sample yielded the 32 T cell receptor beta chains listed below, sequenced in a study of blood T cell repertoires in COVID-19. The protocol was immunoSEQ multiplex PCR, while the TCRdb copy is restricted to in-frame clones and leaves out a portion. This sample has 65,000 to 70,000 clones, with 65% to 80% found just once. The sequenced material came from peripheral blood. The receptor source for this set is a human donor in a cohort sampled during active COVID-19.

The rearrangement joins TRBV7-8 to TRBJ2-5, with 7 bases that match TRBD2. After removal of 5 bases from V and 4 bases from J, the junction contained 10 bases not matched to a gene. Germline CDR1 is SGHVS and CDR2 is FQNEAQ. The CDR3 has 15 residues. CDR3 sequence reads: CASSRSGGVLETQYF. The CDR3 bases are TGTGCCAGCAGCCGTTCGGGGGGAGTCTTAGAGACCCAGTACTTC.

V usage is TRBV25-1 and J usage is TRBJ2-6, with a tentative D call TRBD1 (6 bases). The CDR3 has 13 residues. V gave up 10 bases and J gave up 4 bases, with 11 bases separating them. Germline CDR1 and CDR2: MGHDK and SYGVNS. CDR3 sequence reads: CATTGSGANVLTF. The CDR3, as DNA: TGTGCCACCACAGGGTCCGGGGCCAACGTCCTGACTTTC. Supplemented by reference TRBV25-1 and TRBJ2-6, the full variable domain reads EADIYQTPRYLVIGTGKKITLECSQTMGHDKMYWYQQDPGMELHLIHYSYGVNSTEKGDLSSESTVSRIRTEHFPLTLESARPSHTSQYLCATTGSGANVLTFGAGSRLTVL.

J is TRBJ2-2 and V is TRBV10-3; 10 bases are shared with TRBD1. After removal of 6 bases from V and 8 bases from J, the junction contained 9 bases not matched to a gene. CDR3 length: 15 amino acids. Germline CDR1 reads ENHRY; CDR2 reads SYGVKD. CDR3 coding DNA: TGTGCCATCAGAGGGACAGGGGAGGAGGTTGGGGAGCTGTTTTTT. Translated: CAIRGTGEEVGELFF.

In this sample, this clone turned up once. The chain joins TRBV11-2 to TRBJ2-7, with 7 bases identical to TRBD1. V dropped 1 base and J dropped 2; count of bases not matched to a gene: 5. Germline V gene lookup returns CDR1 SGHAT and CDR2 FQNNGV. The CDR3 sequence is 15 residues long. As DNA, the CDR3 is TGTGCCAGCAGCTTAGGGGGACAGACCCCCTACGAGCAGTACTTC. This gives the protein CASSLGGQTPYEQYF.

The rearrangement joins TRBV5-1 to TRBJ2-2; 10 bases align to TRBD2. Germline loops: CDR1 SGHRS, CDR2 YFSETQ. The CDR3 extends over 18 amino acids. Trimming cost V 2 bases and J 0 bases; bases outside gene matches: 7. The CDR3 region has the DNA TGCGCCAGCAGCTTATTTACTAGCGGGGTTTCGAACACCGGGGAGCTGTTTTTT. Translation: CASSLFTSGVSNTGELFF.

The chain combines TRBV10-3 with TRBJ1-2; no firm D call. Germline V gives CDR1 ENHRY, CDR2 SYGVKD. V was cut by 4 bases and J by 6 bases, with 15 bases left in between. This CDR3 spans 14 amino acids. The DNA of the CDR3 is TGTGCCATCAGTGGGCTGCAGTCTGCCCATGGCTACACCTTC. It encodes CAISGLQSAHGYTF.

CDR3 DNA sequence: TGTGCCAGCACCCTCCCCCCGGGACTAGCGGGAGAGACCCAGTACTTC. Translating gives CASTLPPGLAGETQYF. The chain employs TRBV5-8 and TRBJ2-5; 12 nucleotides align to TRBD2. CDR1 and CDR2 from the germline V gene are SGHTS and YDEGEE. This CDR3 has 16 amino acids. V dropped 6 bases and J dropped 4; count of bases not matched to a gene: 10.

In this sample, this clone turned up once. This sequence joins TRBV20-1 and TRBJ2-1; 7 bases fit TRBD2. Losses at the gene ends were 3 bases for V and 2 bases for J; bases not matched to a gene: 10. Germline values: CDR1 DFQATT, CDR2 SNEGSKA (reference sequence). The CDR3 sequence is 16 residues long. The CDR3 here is CSASFAPSGAYNEQFF. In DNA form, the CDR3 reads TGCAGTGCTAGTTTTGCCCCTAGCGGTGCCTACAATGAGCAGTTCTTC.

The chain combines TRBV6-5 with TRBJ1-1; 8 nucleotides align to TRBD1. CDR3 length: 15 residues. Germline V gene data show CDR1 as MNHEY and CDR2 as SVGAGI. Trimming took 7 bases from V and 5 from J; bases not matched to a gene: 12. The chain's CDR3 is CASKTMDRAETEAFF. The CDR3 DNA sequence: TGTGCCAGCAAAACGATGGACAGGGCCGAGACTGAAGCTTTCTTT.

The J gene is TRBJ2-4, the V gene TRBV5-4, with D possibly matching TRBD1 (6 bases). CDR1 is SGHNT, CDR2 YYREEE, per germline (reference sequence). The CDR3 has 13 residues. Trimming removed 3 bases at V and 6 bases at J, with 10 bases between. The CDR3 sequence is CASSYGQLNIQYF. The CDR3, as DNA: TGTGCCAGCAGCTATGGACAGTTAAACATTCAGTACTTC.

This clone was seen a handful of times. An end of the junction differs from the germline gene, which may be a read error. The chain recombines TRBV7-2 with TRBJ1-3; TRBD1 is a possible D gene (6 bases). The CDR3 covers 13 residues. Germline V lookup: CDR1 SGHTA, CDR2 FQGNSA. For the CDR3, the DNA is TGTGCCAGCAGCTTAGATCGTAGGGACACCATTTTTTTT. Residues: CASSLDRRDTIFF. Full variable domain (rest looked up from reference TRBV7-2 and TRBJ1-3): GAGVSQSPSNKVTEKGKDVELRCDPISGHTALYWYRQSLGQGLEFLIYFQGNSAPDKSGLPSDRFSAERTGGSVSTLTIQRTQQEDSAVYLCASSLDRRDTIFFGEGSWLTVV.

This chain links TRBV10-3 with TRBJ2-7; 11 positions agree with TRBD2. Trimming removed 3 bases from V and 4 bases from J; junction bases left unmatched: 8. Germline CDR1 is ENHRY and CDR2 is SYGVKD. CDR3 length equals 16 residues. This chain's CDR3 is CAISDLSGTSGYEQYF. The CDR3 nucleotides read TGTGCCATCAGTGACCTATCCGGGACTAGCGGATACGAGCAGTACTTC.

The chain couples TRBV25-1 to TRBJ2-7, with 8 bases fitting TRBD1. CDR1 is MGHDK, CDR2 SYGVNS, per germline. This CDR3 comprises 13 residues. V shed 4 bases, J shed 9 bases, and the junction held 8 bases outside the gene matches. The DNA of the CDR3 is TGTGCCAGCAGTGGACCCAGGGGGCTCGGGCAGTACTTC. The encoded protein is CASSGPRGLGQYF.

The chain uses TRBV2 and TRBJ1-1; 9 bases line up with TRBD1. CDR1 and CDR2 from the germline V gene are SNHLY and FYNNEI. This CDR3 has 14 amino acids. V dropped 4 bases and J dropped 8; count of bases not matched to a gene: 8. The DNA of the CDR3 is TGTGCCAGCAGTGCGGGACAGGGACTTACCGAAGCTTTCTTT. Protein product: CASSAGQGLTEAFF.

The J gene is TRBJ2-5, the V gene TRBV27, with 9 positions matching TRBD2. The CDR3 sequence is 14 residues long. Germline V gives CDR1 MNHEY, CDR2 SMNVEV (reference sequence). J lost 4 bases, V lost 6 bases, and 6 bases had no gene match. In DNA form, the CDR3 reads TGTGCCAGCAGGGCGTCTAGCGGGATAGAGACCCAGTACTTC. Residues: CASRASSGIETQYF.

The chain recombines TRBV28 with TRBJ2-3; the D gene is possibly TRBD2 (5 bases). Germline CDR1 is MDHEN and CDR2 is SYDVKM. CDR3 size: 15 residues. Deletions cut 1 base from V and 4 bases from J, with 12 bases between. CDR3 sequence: CASSLSPGSADTQYF. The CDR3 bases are TGTGCCAGCAGTTTATCCCCGGGATCAGCAGATACGCAGTATTTT. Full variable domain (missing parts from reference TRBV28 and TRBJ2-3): DVKVTQSSRYLVKRTGEKVFLECVQDMDHENMFWYRQDPGLGLRLIYFSYDVKMKEKGDIPEGYSVSREKKERFSLILESASTNQTSMYLCASSLSPGSADTQYFGPGTRLTVL.

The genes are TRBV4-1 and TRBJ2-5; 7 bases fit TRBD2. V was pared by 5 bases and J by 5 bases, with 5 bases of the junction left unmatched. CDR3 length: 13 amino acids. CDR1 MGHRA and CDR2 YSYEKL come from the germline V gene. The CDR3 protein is CASSGPGGETQYF. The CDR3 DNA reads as TGCGCCAGCAGCGGTCCCGGGGGGGAGACCCAGTACTTC.

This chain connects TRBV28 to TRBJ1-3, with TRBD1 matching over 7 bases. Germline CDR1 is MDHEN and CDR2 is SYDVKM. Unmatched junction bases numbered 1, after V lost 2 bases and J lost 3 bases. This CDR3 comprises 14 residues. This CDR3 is CASSLGQVGNTIYF. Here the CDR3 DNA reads TGTGCCAGCAGTTTAGGACAGGTTGGAAACACCATATATTTT.

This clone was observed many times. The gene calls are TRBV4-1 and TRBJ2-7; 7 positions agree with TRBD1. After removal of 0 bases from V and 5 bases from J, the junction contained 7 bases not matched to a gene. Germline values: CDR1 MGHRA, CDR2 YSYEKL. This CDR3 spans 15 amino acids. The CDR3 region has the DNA TGCGCCAGCAGCCAAGAAGGGGACAGAGGGAACGAGCAGTACTTC. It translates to CASSQEGDRGNEQYF.

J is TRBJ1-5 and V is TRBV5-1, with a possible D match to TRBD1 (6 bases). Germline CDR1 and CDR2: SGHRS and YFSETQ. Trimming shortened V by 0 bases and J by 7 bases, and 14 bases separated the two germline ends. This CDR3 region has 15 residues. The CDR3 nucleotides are TGCGCCAGCAGCTTGGGGGGGGGCGAGGGGCAGCCCCAGCATTTT. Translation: CASSLGGGEGQPQHF.

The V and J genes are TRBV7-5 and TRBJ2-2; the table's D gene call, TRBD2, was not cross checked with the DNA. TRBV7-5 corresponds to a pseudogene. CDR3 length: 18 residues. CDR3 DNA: TGTGCCAGAAGCCCCACGACCCGGACTAGCGGGAACACCGGGGAGCTGTTTTTT. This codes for CARSPTTRTSGNTGELFF.

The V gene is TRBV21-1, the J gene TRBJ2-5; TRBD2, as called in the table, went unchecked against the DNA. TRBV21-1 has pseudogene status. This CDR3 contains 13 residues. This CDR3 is CAPRRTPPMGQYF. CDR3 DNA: TGTGCCCCCCGGAGGACGCCGCCTATGGGCCAGTACTTC.

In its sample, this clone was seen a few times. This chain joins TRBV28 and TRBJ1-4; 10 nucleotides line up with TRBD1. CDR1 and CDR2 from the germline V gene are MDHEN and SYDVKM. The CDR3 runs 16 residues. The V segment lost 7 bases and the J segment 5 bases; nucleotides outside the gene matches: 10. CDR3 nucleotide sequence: TGTGCCAGCACCATTAGCATGGGACAGGGGAATGAAAAACTGTTTTTT. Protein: CASTISMGQGNEKLFF.

CDR3 sequence reads: CASSLRQGAHEQYF. The CDR3 DNA follows: TGCGCCAGCAGCCTCCGACAGGGGGCACACGAGCAGTACTTC. The chain couples TRBV5-1 to TRBJ2-7, with 10 bases aligning to TRBD1. With 4 bases clipped from V and 5 bases from J, the junction kept 6 bases outside the gene matches. This CDR3 comprises 14 residues. Germline values: CDR1 SGHRS, CDR2 YFSETQ.

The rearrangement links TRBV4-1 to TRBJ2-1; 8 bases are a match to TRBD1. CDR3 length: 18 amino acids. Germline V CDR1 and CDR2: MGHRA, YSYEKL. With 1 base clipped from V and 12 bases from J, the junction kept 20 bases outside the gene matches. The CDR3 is CASSQVEPETGAPVWQFF. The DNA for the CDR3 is TGCGCCAGCAGCCAAGTGGAACCGGAGACAGGGGCACCAGTGTGGCAGTTCTTC.

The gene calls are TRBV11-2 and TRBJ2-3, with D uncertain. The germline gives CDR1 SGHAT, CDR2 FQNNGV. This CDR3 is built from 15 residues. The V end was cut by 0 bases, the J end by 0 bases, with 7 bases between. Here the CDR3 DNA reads TGTGCCAGCAGCTTAGAGGGCAAGAGCACAGATACGCAGTATTTT. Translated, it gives CASSLEGKSTDTQYF.

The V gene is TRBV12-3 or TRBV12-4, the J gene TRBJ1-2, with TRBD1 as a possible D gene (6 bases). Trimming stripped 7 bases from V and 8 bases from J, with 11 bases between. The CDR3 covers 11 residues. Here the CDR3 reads CASTGVSGYTF. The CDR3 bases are TGTGCCAGCACAGGGGTAAGCGGCTACACCTTC.

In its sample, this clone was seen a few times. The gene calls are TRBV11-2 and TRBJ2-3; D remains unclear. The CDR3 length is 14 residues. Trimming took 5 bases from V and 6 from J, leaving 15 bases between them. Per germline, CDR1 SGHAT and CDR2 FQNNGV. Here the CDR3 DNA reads TGTGCCAGCAGCAACCCTAGATCCGGGGATACGCAGTATTTT. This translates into CASSNPRSGDTQYF.

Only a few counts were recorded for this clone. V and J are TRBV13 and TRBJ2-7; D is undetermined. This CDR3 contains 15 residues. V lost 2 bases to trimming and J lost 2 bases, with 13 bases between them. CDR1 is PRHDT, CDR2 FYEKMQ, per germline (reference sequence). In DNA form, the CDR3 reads TGTGCCAGCAGCTTAATCGTGACACCAGCCTACGAGCAGTACTTC. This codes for CASSLIVTPAYEQYF.

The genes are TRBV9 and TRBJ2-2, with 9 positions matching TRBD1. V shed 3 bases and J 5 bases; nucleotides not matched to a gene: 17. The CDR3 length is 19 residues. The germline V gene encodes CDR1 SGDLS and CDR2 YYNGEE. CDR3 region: CASSEPGQGVRGRTGELFF. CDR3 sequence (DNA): TGTGCCAGCAGCGAACCGGGACAGGGAGTTCGCGGGAGAACCGGGGAGCTGTTTTTT.

As DNA, the CDR3 is TGTGCCTGGAGTACTACCACAGATACGCAGTATTTT. Amino acids: CAWSTTTDTQYF. J is TRBJ2-3 and V is TRBV30; D is uncertain. Trimming took 2 bases from V and 2 from J, leaving 5 bases between them. The germline V gene encodes CDR1 GTSNPN and CDR2 SVGIG (reference sequence). The length of the CDR3 is 12 residues. The full variable domain, with the rest looked up from reference TRBV30 and TRBJ2-3, is SQTIHQWPATLVQPVGSPLSLECTVEGTSNPNLYWYRQAAGRGLQLLFYSVGIGQISSEVPQNLSASRPQDRQFILSSKKLLLSDSGFYLCAWSTTTDTQYFGPGTRLTVL.

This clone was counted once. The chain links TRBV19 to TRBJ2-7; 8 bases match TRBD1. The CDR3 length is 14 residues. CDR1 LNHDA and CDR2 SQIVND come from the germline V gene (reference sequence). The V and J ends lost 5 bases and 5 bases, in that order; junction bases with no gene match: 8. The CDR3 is CASSGGQGWHEQYF. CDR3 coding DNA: TGTGCCAGTAGTGGAGGACAGGGCTGGCACGAGCAGTACTTC. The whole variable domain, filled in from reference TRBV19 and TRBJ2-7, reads DGGITQSPKYLFRKEGQNVTLSCEQNLNHDAMYWYRQDPGQGLRLIYYSQIVNDFQKGDIAEGYSVSREKKESFPLTVTSAQKNPTAFYLCASSGGQGWHEQYFGPGTRLTVT.